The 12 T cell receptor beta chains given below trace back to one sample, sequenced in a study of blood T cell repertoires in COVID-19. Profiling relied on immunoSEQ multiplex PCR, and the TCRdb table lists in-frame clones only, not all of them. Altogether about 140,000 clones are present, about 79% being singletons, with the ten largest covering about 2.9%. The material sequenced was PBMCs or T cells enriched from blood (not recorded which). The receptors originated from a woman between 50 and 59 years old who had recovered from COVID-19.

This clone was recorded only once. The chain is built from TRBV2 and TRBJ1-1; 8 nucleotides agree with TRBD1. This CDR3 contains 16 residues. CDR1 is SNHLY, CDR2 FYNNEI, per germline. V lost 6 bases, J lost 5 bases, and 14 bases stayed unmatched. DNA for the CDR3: TGTGCCAGCAGCCCCGGGGGACAGGCAAGAGGGACTGAAGCTTTCTTT. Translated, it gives CASSPGGQARGTEAFF.

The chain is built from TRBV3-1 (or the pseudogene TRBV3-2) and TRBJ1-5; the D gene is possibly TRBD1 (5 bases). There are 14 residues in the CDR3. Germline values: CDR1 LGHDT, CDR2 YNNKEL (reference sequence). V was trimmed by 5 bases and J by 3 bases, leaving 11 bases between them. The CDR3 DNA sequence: TGTGCCAGCAGCGGCACGGGGGACAATCAGCCCCAGCATTTT. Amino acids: CASSGTGDNQPQHF.

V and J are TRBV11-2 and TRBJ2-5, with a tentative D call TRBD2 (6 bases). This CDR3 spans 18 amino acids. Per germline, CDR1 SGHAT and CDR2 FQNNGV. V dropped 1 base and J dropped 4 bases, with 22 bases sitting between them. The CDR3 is CASSLVRISGAGRETQYF. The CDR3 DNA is TGTGCCAGCAGCTTAGTGAGGATTAGCGGAGCTGGAAGAGAGACCCAGTACTTC.

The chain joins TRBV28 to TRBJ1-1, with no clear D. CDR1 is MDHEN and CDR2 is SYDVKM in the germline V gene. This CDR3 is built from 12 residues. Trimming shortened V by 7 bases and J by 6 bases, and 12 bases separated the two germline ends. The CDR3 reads CASTFSGAEAFF. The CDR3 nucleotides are TGTGCCAGCACTTTTTCCGGGGCTGAAGCTTTCTTT.

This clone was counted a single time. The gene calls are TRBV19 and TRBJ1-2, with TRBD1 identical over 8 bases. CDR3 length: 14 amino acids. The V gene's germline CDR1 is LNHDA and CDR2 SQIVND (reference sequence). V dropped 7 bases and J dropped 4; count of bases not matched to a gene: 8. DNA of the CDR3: TGTGCCAGTACCAACGACAGGGGCTTCTATGGCTACACCTTC. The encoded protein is CASTNDRGFYGYTF.

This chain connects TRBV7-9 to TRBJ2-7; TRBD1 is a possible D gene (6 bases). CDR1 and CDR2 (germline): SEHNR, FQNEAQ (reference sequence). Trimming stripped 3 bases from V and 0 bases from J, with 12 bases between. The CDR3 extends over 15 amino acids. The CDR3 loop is CASSLVGAGSYEQYF. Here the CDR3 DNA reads TGTGCCAGCAGCTTGGTGGGGGCCGGCTCCTACGAGCAGTACTTC.

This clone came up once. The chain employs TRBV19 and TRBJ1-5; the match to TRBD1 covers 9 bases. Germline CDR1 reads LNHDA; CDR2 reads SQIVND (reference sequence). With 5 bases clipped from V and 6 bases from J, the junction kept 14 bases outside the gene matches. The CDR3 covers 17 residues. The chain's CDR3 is CASSHLPGQGVGQPQHF. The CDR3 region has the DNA TGTGCCAGTAGTCACCTTCCGGGACAGGGTGTGGGTCAGCCCCAGCATTTT.

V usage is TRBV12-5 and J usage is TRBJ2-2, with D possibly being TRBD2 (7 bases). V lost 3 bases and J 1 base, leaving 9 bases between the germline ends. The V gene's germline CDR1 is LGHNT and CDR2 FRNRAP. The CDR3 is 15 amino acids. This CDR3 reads CASGFRGGNTGELFF. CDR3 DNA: TGTGCTAGTGGTTTTAGGGGGGGGAACACCGGGGAGCTGTTTTTT.

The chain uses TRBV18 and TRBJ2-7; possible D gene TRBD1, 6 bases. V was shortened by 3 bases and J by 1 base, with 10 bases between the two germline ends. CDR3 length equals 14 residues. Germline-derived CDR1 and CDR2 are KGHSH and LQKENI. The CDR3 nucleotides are TGTGCCAGCTCACCCTTACAGGGATCCTACGAGCAGTACTTC. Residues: CASSPLQGSYEQYF.

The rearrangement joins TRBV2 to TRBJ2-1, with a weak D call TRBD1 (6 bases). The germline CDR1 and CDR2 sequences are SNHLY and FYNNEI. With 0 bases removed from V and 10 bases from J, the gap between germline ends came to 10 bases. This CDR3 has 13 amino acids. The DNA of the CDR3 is TGTGCCAGCAGTGAAGCAACCGGGACAGAGCAGTTCTTC. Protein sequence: CASSEATGTEQFF.

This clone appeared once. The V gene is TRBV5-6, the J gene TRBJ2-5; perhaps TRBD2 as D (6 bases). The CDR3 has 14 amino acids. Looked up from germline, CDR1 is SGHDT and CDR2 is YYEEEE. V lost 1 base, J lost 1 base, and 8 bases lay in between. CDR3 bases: TGTGCCAGCAGCTTGATAGCGGTCCAAGAGACCCAGTACTTC. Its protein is CASSLIAVQETQYF.

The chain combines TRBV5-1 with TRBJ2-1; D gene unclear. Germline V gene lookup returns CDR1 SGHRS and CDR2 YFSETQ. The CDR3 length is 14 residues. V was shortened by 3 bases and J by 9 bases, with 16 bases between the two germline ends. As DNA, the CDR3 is TGCGCCAGCAGCTCTTCCACCCTCCCCGGTGAGCAGTTCTTC. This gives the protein CASSSSTLPGEQFF.